Listed here are 28 T cell receptor beta chains from one sample, sequenced in a study of relationships among human T cell subsets. Regulatory T cells were selected from positively selected CD4+ cells using anti-CD25 beads. TCR alpha and beta CDR3s were amplified from mRNA by semiquantitative ARM-PCR. Exponential amplification used communal superprimers after tagged nested gene-specific primers in ARM-PCR. TCRdb processed the multiplex PCR reads anew with MiXCR; each CDR3 protein has one entry. The sample lists approximately 14,000 distinct CDR3 sequences; 50% to 75% were seen once. Material for sequencing was Tregs sorted from blood. These receptors came from a man aged 40-50 years in good health.

V gene TRBV7-2 combines with J gene TRBJ1-5; TRBD1 agrees at 7 bases. Germline CDR1 is SGHTA and CDR2 is FQGNSA. With V trimmed by 2 bases and J by 5 bases, 0 bases remained unmatched. This CDR3 comprises 13 residues. CDR3 sequence (DNA): TGTGCCAGCAGCTTAAGGGGGCATCAGCCCCAGCATTTT. It codes for CASSLRGHQPQHF.

This clonotype was detected only a few times. The CDR3 DNA reads as TGTGCCAGCAGCTTGCGGGGAGAGTACAATGAGCAGTTCTTC. This translates into CASSLRGEYNEQFF. The gene calls are TRBV7-9 and TRBJ2-1, with a possible D match to TRBD2 (6 bases). The germline CDR1 and CDR2 sequences are SEHNR and FQNEAQ (reference sequence). The CDR3 has 14 amino acids. Trimming took off 3 bases at V and 4 bases at J, with 10 bases between the two ends. Together with reference TRBV7-9 and TRBJ2-1, the CDR3 gives the full variable domain: DTGVSQNPRHKITKRGQNVTFRCDPISEHNRLYWYRQTLGQGPEFLTYFQNEAQLEKSRLLSDRFSAERPKGSFSTLEIQRTEQGDSAMYLCASSLRGEYNEQFFGPGTRLTVL.

This chain uses TRBV11-2 with TRBJ2-1; the match to TRBD2 covers 7 bases. This CDR3 comprises 15 residues. CDR1 SGHAT and CDR2 FQNNGV come from the germline V gene. After removal of 5 bases from V and 5 bases from J, the junction contained 9 bases not matched to a gene. This CDR3 is CASSPVGRPNNEQFF. CDR3 DNA: TGTGCCAGCAGCCCCGTCGGGAGGCCCAACAATGAGCAGTTCTTC.

This clonotype was detected once. The CDR3 coding sequence is TGTGCCAGCAGCCCGTTAGGGAGCGGGAGTAGCAATGAGCAGTTCTTC. It translates to CASSPLGSGSSNEQFF. This chain joins TRBV27 and TRBJ2-1; 8 bases match TRBD2. The junction had 13 bases not matched to a gene; V was cut back by 6 bases and J by 6 bases. CDR1 MNHEY and CDR2 SMNVEV come from the germline V gene (reference sequence). The length of the CDR3 is 16 residues.

A few counts support this clonotype. The gene calls are TRBV10-3 and TRBJ2-2, with D possibly matching TRBD2 (5 bases). In germline, CDR1 is ENHRY, CDR2 SYGVKD. V lost 3 bases to trimming and J lost 3 bases, with 8 bases between them. The CDR3 runs 14 residues. The CDR3 bases are TGTGCCATCAGTGAAGAGGAGGACACCGGGGAGCTGTTTTTT. Translation gives CAISEEEDTGELFF.

The V and J genes are TRBV4-1 and TRBJ1-1; tentative D call: TRBD1 (6 bases). V was clipped by 3 bases and J by 4 bases, with 12 bases between them. The CDR3 contains 14 residues. Germline assignment: CDR1 MGHRA and CDR2 YSYEKL. CDR3 in amino acids: CASSHGTGFTEAFF. The CDR3 DNA reads TGCGCCAGCAGCCATGGAACAGGGTTCACTGAAGCTTTCTTT.

The sample holds a few counts of this clonotype. This chain connects TRBV11-2 to TRBJ1-2; 7 nucleotides match TRBD1. The CDR3 covers 14 residues. Germline V gene lookup returns CDR1 SGHAT and CDR2 FQNNGV. The ends lost 3 bases at V and 6 bases at J; junction bases unmatched: 7. The CDR3 loop is CASSLNRGFDGYTF. Written as DNA, the CDR3 is TGTGCCAGCAGCTTGAACAGGGGATTTGATGGCTACACCTTC.

This clonotype was seen more than once but under ten times. The V and J genes are TRBV6-2 or TRBV6-3 and TRBJ2-7, with D hard to call. Germline-derived CDR1 and CDR2 are MNHEY and SVGEGT. This CDR3 is built from 14 residues. Trimming stripped 6 bases from V and 1 base from J, with 13 bases between. As DNA, the CDR3 is TGTGCCAGCAGAGCCTTTGTGGTTTCCTACGAGCAGTACTTC. As protein: CASRAFVVSYEQYF.

The chain has TRBV4-1 and TRBJ2-7; TRBD2 matches at 9 bases. With V trimmed by 1 base and J by 4 bases, 8 bases remained unmatched. Germline V lookup: CDR1 MGHRA, CDR2 YSYEKL. The CDR3 loop spans 16 amino acids. DNA of the CDR3: TGCGCCAGCAGCCAAGGTGGCGGGAGGGGGGGATACGAGCAGTACTTC. Translating it yields CASSQGGGRGGYEQYF.

The J gene is TRBJ2-3, the V gene TRBV12-3 or TRBV12-4; TRBD2 aligns across 11 bases. The V and J ends lost 3 bases and 5 bases, in that order; junction bases with no gene match: 4. The CDR3 runs 15 residues. The CDR3 nucleotides read TGTGCCAGCAGTTTGCACGGGACTAGCGGAGATACGCAGTATTTT. Translating gives CASSLHGTSGDTQYF.

The chain uses TRBV21-1 and TRBJ2-5; the table's D call, TRBD2, has no DNA check behind it. TRBV21-1 is a pseudogene. The CDR3 consists of 10 residues. CDR3 nucleotides: TGTGCCAGCAAGCGGGAGACCCAGTACTTC. Amino acids: CASKRETQYF.

This clonotype was counted only a few times. J is TRBJ1-1 and V is TRBV5-1; D is ambiguous. The CDR3 loop spans 13 amino acids. Per the germline V gene, CDR1 is SGHRS and CDR2 is YFSETQ. V was pared by 0 bases and J by 3 bases, with 6 bases between. This chain's CDR3 is CASSLESYTEAFF. The CDR3 nucleotides read TGCGCCAGCAGCTTGGAATCTTACACTGAAGCTTTCTTT. Variable domain in full (rest from reference TRBV5-1 and TRBJ1-1): KAGVTQTPRYLIKTRGQQVTLSCSPISGHRSVSWYQQTPGQGLQFLFEYFSETQRNKGNFPGRFSGRQFSNSRSEMNVSTLELGDSALYLCASSLESYTEAFFGQGTRLTVV.

The chain links TRBV20-1 to TRBJ2-5; 12 nucleotides line up with TRBD2. The V segment lost 2 bases and the J segment 4 bases; nucleotides outside the gene matches: 2. CDR1 is DFQATT and CDR2 is SNEGSKA in the germline V gene (reference sequence). The CDR3 spans 14 residues. Written as DNA, the CDR3 is TGCAGTGCTAGACTAGCGGGAGGGAGAGAGACCCAGTACTTC. Translating gives CSARLAGGRETQYF.

The J gene is TRBJ2-1, the V gene TRBV7-9, with D perhaps matching TRBD1 or TRBD2 (6 bases each). The CDR3 has 13 residues. Trimming stripped 8 bases from V and 2 bases from J, with 10 bases between. Germline CDR1 is SEHNR and CDR2 is FQNEAQ (reference sequence). CDR3 sequence reads: CASGGGPYNEQFF. In nucleotides, the CDR3 is TGTGCCAGCGGAGGGGGACCCTACAATGAGCAGTTCTTC.

The chain is built from TRBV7-9 and TRBJ2-4; D gene ambiguous. Germline assignment: CDR1 SEHNR and CDR2 FQNEAQ (reference sequence). The CDR3 covers 13 residues. V was shortened by 5 bases and J by 9 bases, with 14 bases between the two germline ends. CDR3 loop: CASSEKVSGIQYF. The CDR3 DNA reads TGTGCCAGCAGCGAAAAGGTTTCGGGCATTCAGTACTTC. Supplemented by reference TRBV7-9 and TRBJ2-4, the full variable domain reads DTGVSQNPRHKITKRGQNVTFRCDPISEHNRLYWYRQTLGQGPEFLTYFQNEAQLEKSRLLSDRFSAERPKGSFSTLEIQRTEQGDSAMYLCASSEKVSGIQYFGAGTRLSVL.

The chain combines TRBV30 with TRBJ1-1; 8 bases are shared with TRBD1. The germline CDR1 and CDR2 sequences are GTSNPN and SVGIG (reference sequence). Trimming cost V 3 bases and J 6 bases; bases outside gene matches: 9. This CDR3 contains 14 residues. CDR3 protein: CAWRGQGESAEAFF. For the CDR3, the DNA is TGTGCCTGGAGAGGACAGGGAGAATCTGCTGAAGCTTTCTTT.

This CDR3 reads CSARSPIERGSYNEQFF. The CDR3 DNA reads as TGCAGTGCTAGATCCCCTATAGAAAGGGGTTCCTACAATGAGCAGTTCTTC. The rearrangement joins TRBV20-1 to TRBJ2-1, with D possibly matching TRBD1 (5 bases). The CDR3 has 17 residues. V was clipped by 2 bases and J by 1 base, with 18 bases between them. Per the germline V gene, CDR1 is DFQATT and CDR2 is SNEGSKA (reference sequence).

Only one count was recorded for this clonotype. The CDR3 protein is CASSSFREMEQFF. The CDR3 DNA is TGTGCCAGCAGTTCGTTCCGGGAGATGGAGCAGTTCTTC. This chain links TRBV27 with TRBJ2-1, with a weak D call TRBD2 (6 bases). The CDR3 loop spans 13 amino acids. The V and J ends lost 4 bases and 10 bases respectively, with 14 bases between them. Germline assignment: CDR1 MNHEY and CDR2 SMNVEV (reference sequence).

This clonotype was observed once. J is TRBJ2-1 and V is TRBV19, with D hard to call. This CDR3 is built from 13 residues. V shed 4 bases and J shed 8 bases, with 12 bases lying between them. CDR1 and CDR2 from the germline V gene are LNHDA and SQIVND (reference sequence). In nucleotides, the CDR3 is TGTGCCAGTAGTAATAGAGGCTCCTATGAGCAGTTCTTC. Translation: CASSNRGSYEQFF. The complete variable domain, with remaining parts taken from reference TRBV19 and TRBJ2-1, reads DGGITQSPKYLFRKEGQNVTLSCEQNLNHDAMYWYRQDPGQGLRLIYYSQIVNDFQKGDIAEGYSVSREKKESFPLTVTSAQKNPTAFYLCASSNRGSYEQFFGPGTRLTVL.

This chain links TRBV20-1 with TRBJ2-7, with 10 nucleotides matching TRBD1. CDR1 and CDR2 from the germline V gene are DFQATT and SNEGSKA (reference sequence). V shed 5 bases, J shed 6 bases, and the junction held 13 bases outside the gene matches. There are 15 residues in the CDR3. Here the CDR3 reads CSALRQGAVFGEQYF. The DNA of the CDR3 is TGCAGTGCTTTGCGACAGGGGGCGGTCTTCGGCGAGCAGTACTTC.

This chain connects TRBV29-1 to TRBJ2-7, with D hard to call. Trimming removed 0 bases at V and 6 bases at J, with 6 bases between. Germline V gene sequence: CDR1 SQVTM, CDR2 ANQGSEA. This CDR3 spans 11 amino acids. The CDR3 sequence is CSVEDRAEQYF. The CDR3 DNA reads as TGCAGCGTTGAAGATCGAGCCGAGCAGTACTTC.

The rearrangement joins TRBV28 to TRBJ2-7, with a weak D call TRBD2 (6 bases). V shed 5 bases and J shed 2 bases, with 19 bases lying between them. In germline, CDR1 is MDHEN, CDR2 SYDVKM. The CDR3 totals 16 residues. The CDR3 coding sequence is TGTGCCAGCAGTCCCTATGCGGGGAGAGGGACCTACGAGCAGTACTTC. Translation: CASSPYAGRGTYEQYF.

This sequence joins TRBV18 and TRBJ2-3, with 9 bases matching TRBD1. This CDR3 has 16 residues. The ends lost 6 bases at V and 1 base at J; junction bases unmatched: 8. Germline-derived CDR1 and CDR2 are KGHSH and LQKENI. The CDR3 protein is CASSQGQGVRTDTQYF. DNA for the CDR3: TGTGCCAGCTCTCAGGGACAGGGAGTCCGCACAGATACGCAGTATTTT.

Comments on this clonotype: With a much larger clone just one base away, this may be a read error. Since no conserved phenylalanine or tryptophan closes the CDR3, a read error is the likely cause. CDR3 in amino acids: CASSLAGEVTQYS. CDR3 in DNA: TGCGCCAGCAGCTTGGCAGGCGAAGTTACGCAGTATTCT. The genes are TRBV5-1 and TRBJ2-3, with D unresolved. The germline V and J ends were trimmed by 0 bases and 8 bases, with 10 bases remaining between them. The germline V gene encodes CDR1 SGHRS and CDR2 YFSETQ. The CDR3 sequence is 13 residues long.

This clonotype was seen more than once but under ten times. This chain connects TRBV2 to TRBJ2-2; no clear D. V dropped 0 bases and J dropped 0 bases, with 11 bases sitting between them. The CDR3 is made up of 17 amino acids. Germline values: CDR1 SNHLY, CDR2 FYNNEI. The CDR3: CASSEAPTITNTGELFF. DNA of the CDR3: TGTGCCAGCAGTGAAGCCCCAACGATTACGAACACCGGGGAGCTGTTTTTT.

The chain employs TRBV6-5 and TRBJ2-1; weak D call: TRBD2 (6 bases). This CDR3 comprises 14 residues. V lost 6 bases to trimming and J lost 5 bases, with 14 bases between them. Germline V gene sequence: CDR1 MNHEY, CDR2 SVGAGI. The CDR3 DNA is TGTGCCAGCAGCCAAAGGGGAGGAGACAATGAGCAGTTCTTC. Translated, it gives CASSQRGGDNEQFF.

The chain has TRBV5-5 and TRBJ1-1; tentative D call: TRBD1 (5 bases). Germline V lookup: CDR1 SGHKS, CDR2 YYEKEE (reference sequence). The length of the CDR3 is 13 residues. Trimming cost V 5 bases and J 1 base, with 9 bases left between them. The CDR3 loop reads CASRGVGNTEAFF. In DNA form, the CDR3 reads TGTGCCAGCAGGGGGGTAGGGAACACTGAAGCTTTCTTT. Variable domain in full (rest from reference TRBV5-5 and TRBJ1-1): DAGVTQSPTHLIKTRGQQVTLRCSPISGHKSVSWYQQVLGQGPQFIFQYYEKEERGRGNFPDRFSARQFPNYSSELNVNALLLGDSALYLCASRGVGNTEAFFGQGTRLTVV.

The V call is TRBV30, the J call TRBJ1-2; D remains ambiguous. CDR3 length: 14 amino acids. Germline-derived CDR1 and CDR2 are GTSNPN and SVGIG (reference sequence). Between the trimmed V and J ends, which lost 5 bases and 3 bases, there was a span of 16 bases. CDR3 DNA sequence: TGTGCCTGGGGACCGGGAACCAGGTACTATGGCTACACCTTC. Translating gives CAWGPGTRYYGYTF.